These 26 T cell receptor beta chains share one sample of origin, sequenced in a study of cytomegalovirus exposure and HLA in healthy donors. PCR employed 60 Vbeta and 13 Jbeta primers. Only in-frame clones appear in the TCRdb table, and some are missing; sequencing was by immunoSEQ multiplex PCR. The table lists 160,000 or so clones, 82% of them singletons. Sequencing was done on a sample of PBMCs. Receptors originate from a woman aged 45 to 65 in good health and CMV-seronegative.

This chain joins TRBV2 and TRBJ2-7; 12 nucleotides line up with TRBD1. The CDR3 loop spans 15 amino acids. CDR1 and CDR2 (germline): SNHLY, FYNNEI. With 0 bases clipped from V and 5 bases from J, the junction kept 2 bases outside the gene matches. Here the CDR3 reads CASSEAGTGGDEQYF. The CDR3 bases are TGTGCCAGCAGTGAAGCGGGGACAGGGGGCGACGAGCAGTACTTC.

The chain has TRBV7-9 and TRBJ1-3, with TRBD1 as a possible D gene (5 bases). V was cut by 9 bases and J by 4 bases, with 7 bases left in between. Germline V gives CDR1 SEHNR, CDR2 FQNEAQ (reference sequence). There are 11 residues in the CDR3. The DNA for the CDR3 is TGTGCCAGACAGGCGGGAAACACCATATATTTT. It translates to CARQAGNTIYF.

The CDR3 nucleotides read TGTGCCAGCAGGGGAGGAGCAGGGGAGACCCAGTACTTC. The encoded protein is CASRGGAGETQYF. The rearrangement uses TRBV7-9 and TRBJ2-5, with D maybe TRBD2 (6 bases). The V end lost 6 bases, the J end lost 5 bases, and 13 bases lay between the germline ends. CDR3 length: 13 residues. Germline V gene sequence: CDR1 SEHNR, CDR2 FQNEAQ (reference sequence).

In this sample, this clone turned up a few times. CDR3 DNA: TGCGCCAGCAGCCAAGATTTAGGACAGGGGCCAGATACGCAGTATTTT. Translated: CASSQDLGQGPDTQYF. This chain joins TRBV4-3 and TRBJ2-3; 9 bases are a match to TRBD1. Per germline, CDR1 LGHNA and CDR2 YSLEER. Losses at the gene ends were 0 bases for V and 4 bases for J; bases not matched to a gene: 5. This CDR3 comprises 16 residues.

The rearrangement uses TRBV9 and TRBJ2-7, with unresolved D. With 0 bases removed from V and 0 bases from J, the gap between germline ends came to 7 bases. The CDR3 consists of 14 residues. Germline V CDR1 and CDR2: SGDLS, YYNGEE. The CDR3 region has the DNA TGTGCCAGCAGCGTAGACGGTTTCTCCTACGAGCAGTACTTC. The encoded protein is CASSVDGFSYEQYF.

The chain has TRBV28 and TRBJ2-7; D is possibly TRBD2 (6 bases). V was pared by 6 bases and J by 0 bases, with 15 bases between. CDR1 is MDHEN and CDR2 is SYDVKM in the germline V gene. This CDR3 is 15 amino acids long. In DNA form, the CDR3 reads TGTGCCAGCAGAAGGAGAGGGAGGAGCTCCTACGAGCAGTACTTC. This gives the protein CASRRRGRSSYEQYF.

The chain has TRBV11-2 and TRBJ1-5; D gene ambiguous. CDR1 and CDR2 from the germline V gene are SGHAT and FQNNGV. CDR3 length: 13 residues. V was shortened by 2 bases and J by 7 bases, with 9 bases between the two germline ends. CDR3 bases: TGTGCCAGCAGCTTAATAAGCGGGCAGCCCCAGCATTTT. It encodes CASSLISGQPQHF. Full variable domain (missing parts from reference TRBV11-2 and TRBJ1-5): EAGVAQSPRYKIIEKRQSVAFWCNPISGHATLYWYQQILGQGPKLLIQFQNNGVVDDSQLPKDRFSAERLKGVDSTLKIQPAKLEDSAVYLCASSLISGQPQHFGDGTRLSIL.

The V and J genes are TRBV4-2 and TRBJ2-5, with 7 bases that match TRBD2. Germline CDR1 is LGHNA and CDR2 is YNFKEQ. The CDR3 totals 15 residues. Losses at the gene ends were 0 bases for V and 1 base for J; bases not matched to a gene: 2. The chain's CDR3 is CASSQDLAVQETQYF. The CDR3 nucleotides read TGTGCCAGCAGCCAAGATCTAGCGGTCCAAGAGACCCAGTACTTC.

V usage is TRBV27 and J usage is TRBJ1-2, with D unclear. CDR3 size: 14 residues. Germline V lookup: CDR1 MNHEY, CDR2 SMNVEV (reference sequence). The ends were cut back, 3 bases at V and 2 bases at J, with 10 bases in the middle. CDR3 sequence (DNA): TGTGCCAGCAGTTTCAACGGAGCCAACTATGGCTACACCTTC. Residues: CASSFNGANYGYTF.

The CDR3 region is CASSYQGQGYGYTF. DNA for the CDR3: TGTGCCAGCAGTTACCAGGGACAGGGGTATGGCTACACCTTC. The V call is TRBV6-5, the J call TRBJ1-2; 10 nucleotides agree with TRBD1. The CDR3 spans 14 residues. V shed 2 bases, J shed 5 bases, and the junction held 2 bases outside the gene matches. Germline V gives CDR1 MNHEY, CDR2 SVGAGI.

The V gene is TRBV29-1, the J gene TRBJ2-5; D may be TRBD2 (7 bases). Deletions cut 0 bases from V and 7 bases from J, with 15 bases between. CDR3 length: 14 residues. CDR1 is SQVTM, CDR2 ANQGSEA, per germline. The CDR3 DNA reads as TGCAGCGTTGAAGATCAAGGGGGGGTGGGGACCCAGTACTTC. This encodes CSVEDQGGVGTQYF. The entire variable domain, with the rest obtained from reference TRBV29-1 and TRBJ2-5, is as follows: SAVISQKPSRDICQRGTSLTIQCQVDSQVTMMFWYRQQPGQSLTLIATANQGSEATYESGFVIDKFPISRPNLTFSTLTVSNMSPEDSSIYLCSVEDQGGVGTQYFGPGTRLLVL.

This chain joins TRBV4-3 and TRBJ1-6; 10 nucleotides match TRBD1. The CDR3 is 18 amino acids. J was trimmed by 7 bases and V by 0 bases; bases with no gene match: 9. Looked up from germline, CDR1 is LGHNA and CDR2 is YSLEER. The CDR3 DNA follows: TGCGCCAGCAGCCAAGATTCAGGGACAGGGGTGCCCAATTCACCCCTCCACTTT. Residues: CASSQDSGTGVPNSPLHF.

The chain combines TRBV2 with TRBJ2-3; TRBD2 matches at 12 bases. Trimming removed 5 bases from V and 3 bases from J; junction bases left unmatched: 3. The CDR3 has 15 amino acids. Looked up from germline, CDR1 is SNHLY and CDR2 is FYNNEI. In DNA, the CDR3 is TGTGCCAGCAGTCCTAGCGGGAGGGGAACAGATACGCAGTATTTT. Translating it yields CASSPSGRGTDTQYF.

This rearrangement joins TRBV6-5 to TRBJ2-5, with no clear D. The CDR3 is 15 amino acids. V was pared by 6 bases and J by 7 bases, with 21 bases between. Germline-derived CDR1 and CDR2 are MNHEY and SVGAGI. The CDR3 sequence: CASSPQSPGLGTQYF. The CDR3 DNA sequence: TGTGCCAGCAGCCCACAATCCCCAGGATTGGGGACCCAGTACTTC.

The V call is TRBV4-1, the J call TRBJ2-1, with TRBD2 matching 15 bases. CDR1 is MGHRA, CDR2 YSYEKL, per germline. J lost 0 bases, V lost 3 bases, and 3 bases had no gene match. The CDR3 contains 18 residues. Written as DNA, the CDR3 is TGCGCCAGCAGCCATGGACTAGCGGGAGGGAACTCCTACAATGAGCAGTTCTTC. Amino acids: CASSHGLAGGNSYNEQFF.

The chain combines TRBV4-1 with TRBJ2-2, with 14 bases fitting TRBD2. Germline V gives CDR1 MGHRA, CDR2 YSYEKL. V lost 4 bases, J lost 3 bases, and 10 bases stayed unmatched. The CDR3 sequence is 19 residues long. The CDR3 spells CASSLRLAGGPFDTGELFF. In nucleotides, the CDR3 is TGCGCCAGCAGCCTTCGACTAGCGGGGGGGCCTTTCGACACCGGGGAGCTGTTTTTT.

The chain combines TRBV23-1 with TRBJ2-2; D is perhaps TRBD2 (5 bases). TRBV23-1 is recorded as an ORF, its role being uncertain. Trimming pared 0 bases from V and 4 bases from J, leaving 12 bases between. The CDR3 length is 16 residues. CDR3 nucleotide sequence: TGCGCCAGCAGTCAATCTTGGGGAGCGGTCACCGGGGAGCTGTTTTTT. Protein product: CASSQSWGAVTGELFF.

The gene calls are TRBV5-1 and TRBJ2-3; TRBD2 matches at 10 bases. Germline assignment: CDR1 SGHRS and CDR2 YFSETQ. V shed 4 bases and J 4 bases; nucleotides not matched to a gene: 3. The CDR3 is made up of 14 amino acids. The CDR3 here is CASSMGLAPDTQYF. CDR3 nucleotide sequence: TGCGCCAGCAGCATGGGACTAGCGCCAGATACGCAGTATTTT. Full variable domain (remainder filled in from reference TRBV5-1 and TRBJ2-3): KAGVTQTPRYLIKTRGQQVTLSCSPISGHRSVSWYQQTPGQGLQFLFEYFSETQRNKGNFPGRFSGRQFSNSRSEMNVSTLELGDSALYLCASSMGLAPDTQYFGPGTRLTVL.

This chain connects TRBV28 to TRBJ1-3; D perhaps matches TRBD1 (5 bases). Trimming left V 3 bases short and J 4 bases short, with 19 bases between. Per germline, CDR1 MDHEN and CDR2 SYDVKM. CDR3 length equals 17 residues. This chain's CDR3 is CASSLGWGGKLGNTIYF. CDR3 nucleotides: TGTGCCAGCAGTTTGGGGTGGGGGGGAAAACTCGGAAACACCATATATTTT.

This chain connects TRBV27 to TRBJ2-1, with 8 bases fitting TRBD2. CDR3 length equals 15 residues. The ends lost 3 bases at V and 2 bases at J; junction bases unmatched: 3. The V gene's germline CDR1 is MNHEY and CDR2 SMNVEV (reference sequence). The CDR3 DNA is TGTGCCAGCAGTTTCGGGCGGGGGGCCTACAATGAGCAGTTCTTC. Protein product: CASSFGRGAYNEQFF.

Turning to this clone: The same CDR3 can be traced to other DNA sequences in this sample. The chain joins TRBV10-3 to TRBJ1-2; TRBD1 matches 8 bases. J gave up 3 bases and V 0 bases, and 0 bases lay outside the gene matches. Germline CDR1 is ENHRY and CDR2 is SYGVKD. The CDR3 totals 14 residues. CDR3 nucleotide sequence: TGTGCCATCAGTGAGTCGACAGGGGACTATGGCTACACCTTC. Its protein product is CAISESTGDYGYTF.

The chain combines TRBV6-5 with TRBJ2-7; perhaps TRBD1 as D (6 bases). The V gene's germline CDR1 is MNHEY and CDR2 SVGAGI. This CDR3 comprises 11 residues. Deletions cut 6 bases from V and 4 bases from J, with 7 bases between. The CDR3 region has the DNA TGTGCCAGCAGAACAGGGTACGAGCAGTACTTC. The encoded protein is CASRTGYEQYF.

The V call is TRBV30, the J call TRBJ2-5, with no clear D. Judging by the DNA end, TRBJ2-7 fits better; the J call may be wrong. The CDR3 length is 12 residues. CDR1 is GTSNPN, CDR2 SVGIG, per germline (reference sequence). This chain's CDR3 is CAWSPTGDEQYF. The CDR3 bases are TGTGCCTGGAGTCCCACCGGAGACGAGCAGTACTTC.

This clone was seen only a few times. CDR3 protein: CASATSYEQFF. The CDR3 coding sequence is TGTGCCAGCGCCACTAGCTATGAGCAGTTCTTC. The chain combines TRBV18 with TRBJ2-1; D is possibly TRBD2 (6 bases). This CDR3 is 11 amino acids long. Germline CDR1 and CDR2: KGHSH and LQKENI. V was clipped by 8 bases and J by 8 bases, with 10 bases between them.

This chain uses TRBV7-9 with TRBJ2-2, with 9 bases identical to TRBD2. V gave up 3 bases and J gave up 2 bases; unmatched junction bases: 1. Germline CDR1 and CDR2: SEHNR and FQNEAQ (reference sequence). CDR3 length equals 15 residues. The chain's CDR3 is CASSLGTSNTGELFF. CDR3 sequence (DNA): TGTGCCAGCAGCTTGGGGACTAGCAACACCGGGGAGCTGTTTTTT.

The chain couples TRBV27 to TRBJ1-6, with TRBD1 identical over 7 bases. From germline, CDR1 is MNHEY and CDR2 SMNVEV (reference sequence). This CDR3 spans 14 amino acids. The V segment lost 5 bases and the J segment 9 bases; nucleotides outside the gene matches: 7. The CDR3: CASSPRQGSSPLHF. CDR3 DNA sequence: TGTGCCAGCAGTCCCCGACAGGGTAGTTCACCCCTCCACTTT.